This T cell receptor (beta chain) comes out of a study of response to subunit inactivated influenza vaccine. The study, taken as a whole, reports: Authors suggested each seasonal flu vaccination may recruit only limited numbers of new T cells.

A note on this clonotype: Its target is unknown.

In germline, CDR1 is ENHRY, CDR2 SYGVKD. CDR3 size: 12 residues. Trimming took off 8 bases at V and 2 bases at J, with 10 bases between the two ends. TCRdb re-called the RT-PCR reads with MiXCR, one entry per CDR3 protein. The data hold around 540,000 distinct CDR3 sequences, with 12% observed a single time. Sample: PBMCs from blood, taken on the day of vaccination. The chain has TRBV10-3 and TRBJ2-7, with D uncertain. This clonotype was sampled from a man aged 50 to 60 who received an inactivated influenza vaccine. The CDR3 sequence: CAIGRMTYEQYF. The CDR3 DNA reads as TGTGCCATCGGGCGGATGACCTACGAGCAGTACTTC.